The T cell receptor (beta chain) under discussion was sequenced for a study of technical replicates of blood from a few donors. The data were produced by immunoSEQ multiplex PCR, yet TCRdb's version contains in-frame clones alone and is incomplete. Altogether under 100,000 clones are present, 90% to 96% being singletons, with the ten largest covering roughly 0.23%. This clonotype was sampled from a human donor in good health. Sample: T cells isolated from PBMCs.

CDR3 residues: CAWSVFSGINPYGYTF. The CDR3 nucleotides are TGTGCCTGGAGTGTATTTAGCGGCATTAATCCCTATGGCTACACCTTC. The chain recombines TRBV30 with TRBJ1-2, with D hard to call. Germline CDR1 reads GTSNPN; CDR2 reads SVGIG (reference sequence). V was trimmed by 0 bases and J by 4 bases, leaving 18 bases between them. The CDR3 spans 16 residues.